The 30 T cell receptor beta chains listed next were all sequenced from one sample in a study of T cells in localized non-small cell lung cancer. Generated by immunoSEQ multiplex PCR, the TCRdb table keeps only in-frame clones and is missing some. The table includes some 90,000 clones, approximately 86% detected once. Sequenced material: peripheral blood, taken before any cancer treatment. The receptors derive from a man between 40 and 70 years old with stage I squamous cell lung carcinoma.

The chain combines TRBV2 with TRBJ1-1; 10 bases align to TRBD1. CDR3 length equals 13 residues. Losses at the gene ends were 8 bases for V and 5 bases for J; bases not matched to a gene: 5. Germline CDR1 SNHLY, CDR2 FYNNEI. The CDR3 coding sequence is TGTGCCAGCGGGAGACAGGGGGCAACTGAAGCTTTCTTT. Translating gives CASGRQGATEAFF.

This chain links TRBV5-8 with TRBJ1-1, with D perhaps TRBD1 (5 bases). The V end lost 0 bases, the J end lost 6 bases, and 12 bases lay between the germline ends. The CDR3 covers 14 residues. Germline CDR1 reads SGHTS; CDR2 reads YDEGEE. The CDR3 spells CASSLVTWGAEAFF. CDR3 coding DNA: TGTGCCAGCAGCTTGGTCACCTGGGGGGCTGAAGCTTTCTTT.

The chain links TRBV5-6 to TRBJ2-3, with unresolved D. Germline lookup yields CDR1 SGHDT and CDR2 YYEEEE. The V end was cut by 4 bases, the J end by 0 bases, with 6 bases between. The CDR3 consists of 13 residues. The CDR3, as DNA: TGTGCCAGCAGCCTTGATAGCACAGATACGCAGTATTTT. Protein product: CASSLDSTDTQYF.

The chain links TRBV7-2 to TRBJ1-2, with no clear D. CDR3 length: 14 residues. Trimming took off 5 bases at V and 5 bases at J, with 15 bases between the two ends. Germline values: CDR1 SGHTA, CDR2 FQGNSA. CDR3 sequence: CASSPRKGGYGYTF. In nucleotides, the CDR3 is TGTGCCAGCAGCCCCAGGAAGGGAGGTTATGGCTACACCTTC.

This chain links TRBV7-2 with TRBJ2-1; no clear D. V lost 5 bases and J 0 bases, leaving 8 bases between the germline ends. Germline values: CDR1 SGHTA, CDR2 FQGNSA. CDR3 size: 14 residues. The CDR3 nucleotides read TGTGCCAGCAGCGCGTCAAGCTCCTACAATGAGCAGTTCTTC. This codes for CASSASSSYNEQFF.

This chain uses TRBV9 with TRBJ2-5; the D gene could be TRBD1 or TRBD2 (6 bases each). Germline-derived CDR1 and CDR2 are SGDLS and YYNGEE. V was cut by 2 bases and J by 5 bases, with 16 bases left in between. This CDR3 is 15 amino acids long. The CDR3 reads CASSVGGPPQETQYF. CDR3 bases: TGTGCCAGCAGCGTGGGGGGCCCCCCGCAGGAGACCCAGTACTTC.

This sequence joins TRBV11-2 and TRBJ2-1; no firm D call. Trimming removed 5 bases at V and 10 bases at J, with 12 bases between. Germline CDR1 and CDR2: SGHAT and FQNNGV. This CDR3 contains 12 residues. Here the CDR3 DNA reads TGTGCCAGCAGCCCCCCGGCCACCGAGCAGTTCTTC. Protein product: CASSPPATEQFF.

Of note for this clone: Within the sample, other DNA sequences also encode this same CDR3. The rearrangement joins TRBV6-5 to TRBJ1-6, with 7 bases fitting TRBD1. The CDR3 is made up of 15 amino acids. The junction had 11 bases not matched to a gene; V was cut back by 6 bases and J by 9 bases. Looked up from germline, CDR1 is MNHEY and CDR2 is SVGAGI. The CDR3 protein is CASRPEGGLGSPLHF. The CDR3 region has the DNA TGTGCCAGCAGACCAGAAGGGGGCTTAGGTTCACCCCTCCACTTT.

The rearrangement uses TRBV5-1 and TRBJ2-1, with 15 bases matching TRBD2. J gave up 4 bases and V 4 bases, and 3 bases lay outside the gene matches. The germline gives CDR1 SGHRS, CDR2 YFSETQ. The CDR3 runs 16 residues. DNA for the CDR3: TGCGCCAGCAGCCGGGGACTAGCGGGGGGTTACAATGAGCAGTTCTTC. Encoded protein: CASSRGLAGGYNEQFF. Full variable domain (outside the CDR3, taken from reference TRBV5-1 and TRBJ2-1): KAGVTQTPRYLIKTRGQQVTLSCSPISGHRSVSWYQQTPGQGLQFLFEYFSETQRNKGNFPGRFSGRQFSNSRSEMNVSTLELGDSALYLCASSRGLAGGYNEQFFGPGTRLTVL.

This clone was seen more than once but under ten times. V is TRBV5-6 and J is TRBJ1-2, with no clear D. The germline V gene encodes CDR1 SGHDT and CDR2 YYEEEE. Deletions cut 0 bases from V and 7 bases from J, with 4 bases between. This CDR3 has 11 amino acids. CDR3 nucleotide sequence: TGTGCCAGCAGCTTGGGATTTGGCTACACCTTC. This translates into CASSLGFGYTF.

The chain combines TRBV5-1 with TRBJ1-1; 8 bases agree with TRBD1. The CDR3 runs 17 residues. V shed 4 bases, J shed 4 bases, and the junction held 15 bases outside the gene matches. CDR1 SGHRS and CDR2 YFSETQ come from the germline V gene. The DNA of the CDR3 is TGCGCCAGCAGCGCGGGCATCTCAGGGGGCCTGACCACTGAAGCTTTCTTT. Protein: CASSAGISGGLTTEAFF.

The V gene is TRBV28, the J gene TRBJ2-5; possibly TRBD2 for D (7 bases). Trimming took 7 bases from V and 5 from J, leaving 23 bases between them. Per germline, CDR1 MDHEN and CDR2 SYDVKM. The CDR3 spans 16 residues. CDR3 bases: TGTGCCAGCACCGTCGGGGGGCGCATGCGGTTGGAGACCCAGTACTTC. Its protein is CASTVGGRMRLETQYF.

The chain joins TRBV5-6 to TRBJ1-1, with D unresolved. This CDR3 contains 15 residues. Per the germline V gene, CDR1 is SGHDT and CDR2 is YYEEEE. The V end was cut by 3 bases, the J end by 0 bases, with 12 bases between. CDR3 nucleotide sequence: TGTGCCAGCAGCTCATCGCCGGGCATGAACACTGAAGCTTTCTTT. Amino acid sequence: CASSSSPGMNTEAFF.

The chain joins TRBV28 to TRBJ2-5; 9 positions match TRBD2. The CDR3 has 15 amino acids. Germline V gene lookup returns CDR1 MDHEN and CDR2 SYDVKM. Trimming cost V 5 bases and J 4 bases; bases outside gene matches: 8. CDR3 sequence reads: CASSRPASGIETQYF. The CDR3, as DNA: TGTGCCAGCAGTCGTCCGGCTAGCGGGATAGAGACCCAGTACTTC.

The V gene is TRBV11-3, the J gene TRBJ2-1, with 10 bases lining up with TRBD2. From germline, CDR1 is SGHNT and CDR2 YENEEA. CDR3 length: 15 residues. The V segment lost 2 bases and the J segment 5 bases; nucleotides outside the gene matches: 3. This CDR3 is CASSLSGGGNNEQFF. CDR3 sequence (DNA): TGTGCCAGCAGCTTAAGCGGGGGGGGCAACAATGAGCAGTTCTTC.

This clone has only one observation. One end of the junction fails to match germline, which may point to a read error. The chain is built from TRBV5-6 and TRBJ1-2, with D perhaps TRBD1 (6 bases). The CDR3 is 13 amino acids. Germline CDR1 and CDR2: SGHDT and YYEEEE. In DNA form, the CDR3 reads TGTGCCAGCACCTTGAACAGGGACTATGGCTACACCTTC. Its translation: CASTLNRDYGYTF. The full variable domain, its missing parts supplied by reference TRBV5-6 and TRBJ1-2, is DAGVTQSPTHLIKTRGQQVTLRCSPKSGHDTVSWYQQALGQGPQFIFQYYEEEERQRGNFPDRFSGHQFPNYSSELNVNALLLGDSALYLCASTLNRDYGYTFGSGTRLTVV.

This chain connects TRBV5-1 to TRBJ1-1, with no clear D. The CDR3 loop spans 14 amino acids. Per the germline V gene, CDR1 is SGHRS and CDR2 is YFSETQ. V dropped 4 bases and J dropped 5 bases, with 15 bases sitting between them. CDR3 sequence reads: CASSRGQDGTEAFF. The CDR3 DNA is TGCGCCAGCAGCCGCGGGCAGGACGGTACTGAAGCTTTCTTT.

The chain is built from TRBV4-1 and TRBJ1-4, with D uncertain. The CDR3 is 15 amino acids. Trimming left V 6 bases short and J 0 bases short, with 11 bases between. CDR1 is MGHRA, CDR2 YSYEKL, per germline. This CDR3 is CASRTRVATNEKLFF. DNA for the CDR3: TGCGCCAGCAGGACGAGGGTAGCAACTAATGAAAAACTGTTTTTT.

DNA for the CDR3: TGTGCCAGTAGTATAGATCCCCGCCGGGACAGGGGGCCATATGGCTACACCTTC. Amino acids: CASSIDPRRDRGPYGYTF. The genes are TRBV19 and TRBJ1-2; 12 nucleotides line up with TRBD1. Germline trimming cut 0 bases from V and 5 bases from J; bases unmatched to any gene: 10. CDR1 is LNHDA and CDR2 is SQIVND in the germline V gene (reference sequence). The CDR3 loop spans 18 amino acids.

The chain uses TRBV7-2 and TRBJ2-2, with no clear D. This CDR3 spans 15 amino acids. Per the germline V gene, CDR1 is SGHTA and CDR2 is FQGNSA. V was pared by 1 base and J by 2 bases, with 8 bases between. The CDR3 DNA is TGTGCCAGCAGCTTAGTCTGGGGAAACACCGGGGAGCTGTTTTTT. Protein sequence: CASSLVWGNTGELFF. Drawing the rest from reference TRBV7-2 and TRBJ2-2, the complete variable domain is GAGVSQSPSNKVTEKGKDVELRCDPISGHTALYWYRQSLGQGLEFLIYFQGNSAPDKSGLPSDRFSAERTGGSVSTLTIQRTQQEDSAVYLCASSLVWGNTGELFFGEGSRLTVL.

The chain links TRBV4-1 to TRBJ1-2, with D possibly matching TRBD1 (6 bases). The CDR3 extends over 14 amino acids. The germline CDR1 and CDR2 sequences are MGHRA and YSYEKL. V lost 3 bases to trimming and J lost 2 bases, with 10 bases between them. Written as DNA, the CDR3 is TGCGCCAGCAGCCATGGGGGCAGCAACTATGGCTACACCTTC. This codes for CASSHGGSNYGYTF.

J is TRBJ1-6 and V is TRBV15; no firm D call. The CDR3 consists of 13 residues. Germline CDR1 LNHNV, CDR2 YYDKDF (reference sequence). V shed 9 bases and J shed 12 bases, with 18 bases lying between them. CDR3 sequence reads: CATSSQRILPLHF. The CDR3 coding sequence is TGTGCCACGTCGAGTCAGCGGATTTTACCCCTCCACTTT.

The chain employs TRBV18 and TRBJ1-5; D not resolved. The V gene's germline CDR1 is KGHSH and CDR2 LQKENI. Deletions cut 2 bases from V and 1 base from J, with 6 bases between. The CDR3 is 14 residues long. The DNA of the CDR3 is TGTGCCAGCTCACCAGGGTTAAGCAATCAGCCCCAGCATTTT. Its protein product is CASSPGLSNQPQHF.

The CDR3 nucleotides read TGTGCCAGCAGCGACCCGGGGCGCAATCAGCCCCAGCATTTT. It translates to CASSDPGRNQPQHF. This chain connects TRBV7-9 to TRBJ1-5; D may be TRBD1 (5 bases). V was cut by 5 bases and J by 2 bases, with 10 bases left in between. The length of the CDR3 is 14 residues. The germline CDR1 and CDR2 sequences are SEHNR and FQNEAQ (reference sequence).

The chain uses TRBV18 and TRBJ2-2; D gene ambiguous. Germline V gives CDR1 KGHSH, CDR2 LQKENI. The CDR3 contains 14 residues. The V gene lost 2 bases and the J gene lost 2 bases, with 6 bases spanning the gap. The CDR3 sequence is CASSPRENTGELFF. CDR3 coding DNA: TGTGCCAGCTCACCAAGGGAAAACACCGGGGAGCTGTTTTTT.

This clone was detected a few times. The DNA of the CDR3 is TGTGCCAGCAGTTTACTACCGGGACAGGGGCGCTCCTACGAGCAGTACTTC. Translated: CASSLLPGQGRSYEQYF. The chain uses TRBV28 and TRBJ2-7; TRBD1 matches 10 bases. The CDR3 length is 17 residues. Germline V gene data show CDR1 as MDHEN and CDR2 as SYDVKM. V lost 2 bases to trimming and J lost 0 bases; unmatched junction nucleotides: 7.

This clone was seen only a few times. This chain links TRBV7-7 with TRBJ2-5, with 7 bases fitting TRBD1. CDR3 size: 13 residues. Germline CDR1 SSHAT, CDR2 FNYEAQ (reference sequence). V lost 5 bases, J lost 2 bases, and 2 bases stayed unmatched. The chain's CDR3 is CASSKDRQETQYF. The CDR3 DNA reads as TGTGCCAGCAGCAAGGACAGGCAAGAGACCCAGTACTTC.

This chain uses TRBV5-6 with TRBJ1-1; D remains ambiguous. This CDR3 is 14 amino acids long. Per the germline V gene, CDR1 is SGHDT and CDR2 is YYEEEE. V was clipped by 4 bases and J by 6 bases, with 16 bases between them. Written as DNA, the CDR3 is TGTGCCAGCAGCCCCGAGGGCGGAAGAGCTGAAGCTTTCTTT. Residues: CASSPEGGRAEAFF.

This clone was counted a few times. The J gene is TRBJ1-3, the V gene TRBV6-1, with a tentative D call TRBD1 (6 bases). The CDR3 consists of 14 residues. V was trimmed by 8 bases and J by 0 bases, leaving 11 bases between them. CDR1 is MNHNS and CDR2 is SASEGT in the germline V gene. CDR3 protein: CASGRGSSGNTIYF. CDR3 DNA: TGTGCCAGCGGTAGGGGGAGCTCTGGAAACACCATATATTTT.

The chain recombines TRBV29-1 with TRBJ2-7; TRBD1 matches 7 bases. CDR1 and CDR2 from the germline V gene are SQVTM and ANQGSEA. V shed 5 bases and J 3 bases; nucleotides not matched to a gene: 10. The CDR3 is 14 amino acids. CDR3 bases: TGCAGCGTTATAAAAGGGGGCAGGGTCTACGAGCAGTACTTC. Translated: CSVIKGGRVYEQYF.